The 3 T cell receptor beta chains reported below all come from one sample, sequenced in a study of radiotherapy plus CTLA-4 blockade in lung cancer. Some clones are missing from TCRdb's copy, which holds only in-frame ones; the method was immunoSEQ multiplex PCR. Seen here are under 110,000 clones, approximately 81% observed once, and the top ten hold around 2%. The sequences come from peripheral blood, collected from a patient treated with radiotherapy plus ipilimumab. The receptors stem from a human donor with non-small cell lung cancer that progressed on radiotherapy plus ipilimumab. Some clones in this sample may be carry-over from other donors' samples.

The rearrangement joins TRBV5-4 to TRBJ1-1, with 7 bases aligning to TRBD1. Germline lookup yields CDR1 SGHNT and CDR2 YYREEE (reference sequence). CDR3 length: 14 amino acids. V lost 3 bases and J lost 1; bases outside the gene matches: 3. As DNA, the CDR3 is TGTGCCAGCAGCTCGGGACAGACGAACACTGAAGCTTTCTTT. Protein: CASSSGQTNTEAFF.

This clone was recorded once. The rearrangement links TRBV28 to TRBJ1-5; D not certain. Trimming left V 6 bases short and J 0 bases short, with 6 bases between. This CDR3 spans 13 amino acids. Germline V gene lookup returns CDR1 MDHEN and CDR2 SYDVKM. CDR3 amino acids: CASRVYSNQPQHF. DNA of the CDR3: TGTGCCAGCAGGGTTTATAGCAATCAGCCCCAGCATTTT.

The V call is TRBV7-9, the J call TRBJ1-2; the match to TRBD1 covers 9 bases. Germline assignment: CDR1 SEHNR and CDR2 FQNEAQ (reference sequence). The CDR3 sequence is 13 residues long. V was clipped by 1 base and J by 7 bases; unmatched bases: 1. The DNA of the CDR3 is TGTGCCAGCAGCTTAGGGACAGGGGTTGGCTACACCTTC. Protein sequence: CASSLGTGVGYTF.